These T cell receptor beta chains were read from a single sample in a study of blood T cell repertoires in COVID-19. Here immunoSEQ multiplex PCR was the method, and the copy in TCRdb shows in-frame clones only, minus some. The data contain about 280,000 clones, about 88% of them singletons. Material: peripheral blood. These receptors were obtained from a woman in her 70s with COVID-19, enrolled during active disease. CDR3s include the opening cysteine and the closing phenylalanine or tryptophan. The listing skips clone size in some rows; elsewhere it reads once, few, many or a size class.

v_call,j_call,clone_size,cdr3_aa
TRBV6-6,TRBJ1-1,.,CASKPVIMNTEAFF
TRBV21-1,TRBJ1-5,.,CASSPKDRDSNQPQHF
TRBV5-1,TRBJ2-1,.,CASSFASGGGSYNEQFF
TRBV28,TRBJ2-7,.,CASSPTGQRAYEQYF
TRBV3-1/TRBV3-2,TRBJ1-3,few,CASSQAGNTIYF
TRBV18,TRBJ2-1,.,CASSQLQTGTYNEQFF
TRBV27,TRBJ2-7,.,CASSSRTGAYEQYF
TRBV27,TRBJ1-1,.,CASRRGMNTEAFF
TRBV5-1,TRBJ1-5,.,CASSLAPSGTRITQPQHF
TRBV14,TRBJ2-5,.,CASSPSARAPQETQYF
TRBV7-2,TRBJ1-3,.,CASSRTGSSGNTIYF
TRBV6-5,TRBJ2-3,.,CASSFLAGAITDTQYF
TRBV18,TRBJ1-1,.,CASSPGQGWNTEAFF
TRBV5-4,TRBJ2-7,.,CASSYSGGAAYEQYF
TRBV27,TRBJ2-5,.,CASSTGLTVETQYF
TRBV5-1,TRBJ1-1,.,CASSPGQTANTEAFF
TRBV6-5,TRBJ1-2,once,CASSRDRLSFYGYTF